This TCR beta chain came from a study of T cell repertoires in cytomegalovirus infection. Study-wide context: It was the public TCR beta signatures that indicated both CMV infection and matching HLA type.

Note on this clonotype: Its antigen is as yet unknown.

The V end lost 2 bases, the J end lost 5 bases, and 24 bases lay between the germline ends. CDR1 is MDHEN, CDR2 SYDVKM, per germline. CDR3 length equals 18 residues. From the reads, TCRdb called clonotypes with MiXCR, one entry per CDR3 protein. The data show around 100,000 distinct CDR3 sequences, over 30% seen once. The sample consisted of CD8+ T cells from cultured PBMCs, taken from culture after CMV antigen stimulation. The TCR originated in a human donor in good health (CMV status not recorded). Some clones in this sample may be carry-over from other donors' samples. V is TRBV28 and J is TRBJ1-2; tentative D call: TRBD1 (5 bases). CDR3: CASSLNSDTEKSLYGYTF. CDR3 DNA sequence: TGTGCCAGCAGTTTAAATTCGGACACAGAAAAGAGCCTGTATGGCTACACCTTC.